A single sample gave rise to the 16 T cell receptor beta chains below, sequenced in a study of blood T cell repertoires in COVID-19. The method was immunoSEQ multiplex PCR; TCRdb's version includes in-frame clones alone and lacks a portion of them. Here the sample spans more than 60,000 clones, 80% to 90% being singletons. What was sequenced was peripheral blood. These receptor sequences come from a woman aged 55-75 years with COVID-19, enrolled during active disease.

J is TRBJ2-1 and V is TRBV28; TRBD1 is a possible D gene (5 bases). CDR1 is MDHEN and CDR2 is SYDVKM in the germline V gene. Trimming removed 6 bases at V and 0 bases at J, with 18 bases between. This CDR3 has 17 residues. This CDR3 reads CASSCYMGRCSYNEQFF. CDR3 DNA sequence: TGTGCCAGCAGCTGTTATATGGGGCGTTGCTCCTACAATGAGCAGTTCTTC.

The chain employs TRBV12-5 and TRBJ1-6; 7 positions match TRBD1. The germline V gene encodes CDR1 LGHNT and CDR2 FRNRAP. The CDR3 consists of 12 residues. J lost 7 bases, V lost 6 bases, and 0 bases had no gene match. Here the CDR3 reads CASGTGNSPLHF. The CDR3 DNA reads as TGTGCTAGTGGGACAGGGAATTCACCCCTCCACTTT.

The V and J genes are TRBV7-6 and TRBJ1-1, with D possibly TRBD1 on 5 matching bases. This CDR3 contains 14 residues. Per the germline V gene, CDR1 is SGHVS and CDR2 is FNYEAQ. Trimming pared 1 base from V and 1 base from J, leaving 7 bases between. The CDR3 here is CASSLGGPNTEAFF. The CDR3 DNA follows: TGTGCCAGCAGCTTAGGGGGCCCGAACACTGAAGCTTTCTTT.

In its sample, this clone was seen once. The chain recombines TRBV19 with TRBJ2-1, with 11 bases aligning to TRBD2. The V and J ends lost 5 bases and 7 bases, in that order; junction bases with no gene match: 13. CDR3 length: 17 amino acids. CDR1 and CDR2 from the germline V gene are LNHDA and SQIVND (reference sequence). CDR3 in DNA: TGTGCCAGTAGTCCTTTACTACTAGCGGGAGTTGAGAATGAGCAGTTCTTC. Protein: CASSPLLLAGVENEQFF.

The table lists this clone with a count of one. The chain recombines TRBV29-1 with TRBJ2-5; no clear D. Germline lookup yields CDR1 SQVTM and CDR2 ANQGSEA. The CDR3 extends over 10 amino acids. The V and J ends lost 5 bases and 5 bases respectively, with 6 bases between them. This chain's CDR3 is CSVQLETQYF. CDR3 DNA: TGCAGCGTTCAATTGGAGACCCAGTACTTC.

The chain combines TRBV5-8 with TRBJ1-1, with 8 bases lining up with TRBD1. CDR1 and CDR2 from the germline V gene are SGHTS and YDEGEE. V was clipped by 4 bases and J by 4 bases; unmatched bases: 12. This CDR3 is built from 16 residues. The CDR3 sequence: CASSADRVQGSTEAFF. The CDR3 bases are TGTGCCAGCAGCGCGGACAGGGTGCAAGGGAGCACTGAAGCTTTCTTT.

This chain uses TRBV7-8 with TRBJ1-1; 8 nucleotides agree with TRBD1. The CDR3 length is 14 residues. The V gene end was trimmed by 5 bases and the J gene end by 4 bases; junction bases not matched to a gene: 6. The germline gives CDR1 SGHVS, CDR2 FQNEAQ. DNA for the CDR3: TGTGCCAGCAGCCAACAGGGGGGCGGCACTGAAGCTTTCTTT. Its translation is CASSQQGGGTEAFF.

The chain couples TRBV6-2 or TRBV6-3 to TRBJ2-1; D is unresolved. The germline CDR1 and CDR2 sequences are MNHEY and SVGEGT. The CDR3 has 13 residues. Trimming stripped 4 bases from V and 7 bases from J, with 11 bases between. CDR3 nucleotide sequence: TGTGCCAGCAGTTCACGAACCAGAAATGAGCAGTTCTTC. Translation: CASSSRTRNEQFF.

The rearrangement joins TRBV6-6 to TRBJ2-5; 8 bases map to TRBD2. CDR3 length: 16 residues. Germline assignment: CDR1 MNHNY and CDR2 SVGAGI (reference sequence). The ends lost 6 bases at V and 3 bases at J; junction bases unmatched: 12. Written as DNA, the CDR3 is TGTGCCAGCAGCCGGTCGGGGGGGCCGAGCGAAGAGACCCAGTACTTC. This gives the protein CASSRSGGPSEETQYF.

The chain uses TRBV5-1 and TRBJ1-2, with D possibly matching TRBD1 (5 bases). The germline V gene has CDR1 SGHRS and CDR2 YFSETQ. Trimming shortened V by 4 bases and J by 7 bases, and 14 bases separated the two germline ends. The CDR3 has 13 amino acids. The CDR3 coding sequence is TGCGCCAGCAGCCAGGGAGGGGCGGCTGGCTACACCTTC. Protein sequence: CASSQGGAAGYTF.

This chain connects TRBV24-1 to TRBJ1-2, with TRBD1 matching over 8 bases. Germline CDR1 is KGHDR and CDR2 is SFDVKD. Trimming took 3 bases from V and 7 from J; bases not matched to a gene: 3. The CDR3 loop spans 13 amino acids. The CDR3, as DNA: TGTGCCACCAGTGATGGACAGGGAGCTGGCTACACCTTC. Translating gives CATSDGQGAGYTF.

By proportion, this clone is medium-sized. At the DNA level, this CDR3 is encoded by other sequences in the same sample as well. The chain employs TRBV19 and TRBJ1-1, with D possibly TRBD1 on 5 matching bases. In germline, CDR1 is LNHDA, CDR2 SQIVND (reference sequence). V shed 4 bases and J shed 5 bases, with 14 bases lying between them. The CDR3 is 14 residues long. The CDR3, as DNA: TGTGCCAGTAGTACTAGAGGGGCGGGGACTGAAGCTTTCTTT. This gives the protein CASSTRGAGTEAFF.

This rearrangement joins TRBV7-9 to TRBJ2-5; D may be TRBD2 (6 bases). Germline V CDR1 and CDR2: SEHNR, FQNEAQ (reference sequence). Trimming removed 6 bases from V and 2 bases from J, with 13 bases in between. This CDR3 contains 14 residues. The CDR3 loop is CASSSVGGQETQYF. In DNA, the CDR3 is TGTGCCAGCAGTTCCGTGGGGGGACAAGAGACCCAGTACTTC. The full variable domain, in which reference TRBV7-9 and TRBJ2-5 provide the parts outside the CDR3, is DTGVSQNPRHKITKRGQNVTFRCDPISEHNRLYWYRQTLGQGPEFLTYFQNEAQLEKSRLLSDRFSAERPKGSFSTLEIQRTEQGDSAMYLCASSSVGGQETQYFGPGTRLLVL.

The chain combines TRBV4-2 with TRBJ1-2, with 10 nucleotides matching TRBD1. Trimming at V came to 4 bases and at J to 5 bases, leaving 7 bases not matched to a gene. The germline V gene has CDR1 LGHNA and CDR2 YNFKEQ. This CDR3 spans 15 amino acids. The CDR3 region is CASSPRTGGGYGYTF. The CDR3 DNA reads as TGTGCCAGCAGCCCCAGGACAGGGGGAGGATATGGCTACACCTTC.

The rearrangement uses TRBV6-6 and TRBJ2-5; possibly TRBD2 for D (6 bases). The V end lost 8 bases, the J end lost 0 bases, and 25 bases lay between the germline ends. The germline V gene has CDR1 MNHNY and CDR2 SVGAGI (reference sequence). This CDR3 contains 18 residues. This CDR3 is CASGLGGRSPPYQETQYF. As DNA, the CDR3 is TGTGCCAGCGGTCTCGGAGGGAGGTCGCCCCCGTACCAAGAGACCCAGTACTTC.

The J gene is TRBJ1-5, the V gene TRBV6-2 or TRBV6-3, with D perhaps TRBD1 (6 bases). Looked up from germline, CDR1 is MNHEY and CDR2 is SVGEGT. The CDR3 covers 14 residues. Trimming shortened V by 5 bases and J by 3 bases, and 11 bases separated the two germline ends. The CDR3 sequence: CASSPTGYNQPQHF. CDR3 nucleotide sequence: TGTGCCAGCAGTCCGACAGGCTACAATCAGCCCCAGCATTTT.